This TCR beta chain is drawn from a study of blood T cell repertoires in COVID-19. Cohort placement rested on clinical history that participants reported themselves. Some clones are missing from TCRdb's copy, which holds only in-frame ones; the method was immunoSEQ multiplex PCR. Here the sample spans roughly 230,000 clones, roughly 81% being singletons. The sequencing sample was made of PBMCs or T cells enriched from blood (not recorded which). The receptor's source is a woman in her forties or fifties who had been exposed to COVID-19.

The CDR3 coding sequence is TGTGCCAGCAGCTTAACGAGGGAAACGCCCTACGAGCAGTACTTC. Protein: CASSLTRETPYEQYF. This chain joins TRBV7-9 and TRBJ2-7, with D tentatively TRBD2 (5 bases). V was trimmed by 2 bases and J by 2 bases, leaving 13 bases between them. Looked up from germline, CDR1 is SEHNR and CDR2 is FQNEAQ (reference sequence). The CDR3 is 15 residues long.